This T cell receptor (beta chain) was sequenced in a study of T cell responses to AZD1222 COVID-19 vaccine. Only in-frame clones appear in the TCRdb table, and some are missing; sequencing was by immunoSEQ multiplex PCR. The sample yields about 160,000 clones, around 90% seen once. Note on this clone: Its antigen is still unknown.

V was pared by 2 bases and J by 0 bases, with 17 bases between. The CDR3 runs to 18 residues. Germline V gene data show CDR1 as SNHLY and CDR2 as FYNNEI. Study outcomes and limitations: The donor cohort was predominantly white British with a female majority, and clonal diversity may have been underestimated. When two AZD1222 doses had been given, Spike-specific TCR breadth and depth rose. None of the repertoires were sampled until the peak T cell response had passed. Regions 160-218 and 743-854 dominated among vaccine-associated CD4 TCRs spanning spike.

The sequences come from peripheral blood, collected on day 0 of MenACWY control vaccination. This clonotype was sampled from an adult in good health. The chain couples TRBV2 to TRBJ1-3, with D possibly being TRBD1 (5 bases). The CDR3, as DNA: TGTGCCAGCAGTGAATCCCCGTGGGGCGACTTCTCTGGAAACACCATATATTTT. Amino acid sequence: CASSESPWGDFSGNTIYF. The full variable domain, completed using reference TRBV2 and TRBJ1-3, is EPEVTQTPSHQVTQMGQEVILRCVPISNHLYFYWYRQILGQKVEFLVSFYNNEISEKSEIFDDQFSVERPDGSNFTLKIRSTKLEDSAMYFCASSESPWGDFSGNTIYFGEGSWLTVV.